A single T cell receptor (beta chain) is shown here with its context. The antigen is not known. The sample comes from a study of T cells in localized non-small cell lung cancer. Study observations and caveats: Adjacent lung tissue had a median around 57 of the top 100 clones found in the tumor.

Data came from immunoSEQ multiplex PCR; TCRdb stores just in-frame clones and leaves some out. This table has under 95,000 clones, approximately 80% appearing once. Germline CDR1 is MNHEY and CDR2 is SMNVEV (reference sequence). The CDR3 extends over 15 amino acids. Trimming took 5 bases from V and 4 from J; bases not matched to a gene: 5. J is TRBJ2-1 and V is TRBV27, with 10 bases identical to TRBD2. The clonotype comes from a female donor older than 55 with stage I lung adenocarcinoma. This specimen was peripheral blood, taken before any cancer treatment. The CDR3 is CASSLLAGPYNEQFF. In DNA, the CDR3 is TGTGCCAGCAGTCTACTAGCGGGACCTTACAATGAGCAGTTCTTC.